This TCR beta chain was captured by sequencing in a study of PD-L1 blockade in urothelial cancer. Overall study context: Males with bladder-origin urothelial cancer constituted about 85% of the 29 patients. Between 0 and 3 prior chemotherapy regimens had been given to patients.

Worth noting for this clone: The antigen remains unidentified.

TCRdb's table, derived via immunoSEQ multiplex PCR, lists solely in-frame clones and lacks some. The table has 50,000 to 75,000 clones, roughly four fifths seen once. The study, taken as a whole, reports: Expansion of tumor-associated blood clones at 3 weeks was greater in durable-benefit patients.

The CDR3 extends over 15 amino acids. Trimming removed 0 bases at V and 2 bases at J, with 12 bases between. From germline, CDR1 is SGHDT and CDR2 YYEEEE. Time point reported: pretreatment peripheral blood. Patients had locally advanced or metastatic urothelial carcinoma. The genes are TRBV5-6 and TRBJ2-7; possible D gene TRBD2, 5 bases. Sequenced material: PBMCs, taken around atezolizumab (anti-PD-L1) treatment. This clonotype was sampled from a man aged 70-80 years with urothelial cancer. For the CDR3, the DNA is TGTGCCAGCAGCTTGGGCGGGTCGTCCCCCTACGAGCAGTACTTC. Its protein product is CASSLGGSSPYEQYF.